This TCR beta chain was retrieved from a study of radiation and T cells in renal cell carcinoma. Overall study results and limits: Top tumor clonotypes rose in blood 2 weeks post-radiation, then contracted.

Trimming stripped 2 bases from V and 6 bases from J, with 8 bases between. Looked up from germline, CDR1 is KGHSH and CDR2 is LQKENI. This CDR3 region has 13 residues. Repertoires were generated with immunoSEQ multiplex PCR, while TCRdb's copy carries only in-frame clones and drops some. The sample holds roughly 100,000 clones, roughly 90% seen once. Specified time point: baseline pretreatment blood. Treatment reported: 15 Gy SBRT to primary tumor, nephrectomy 4 weeks later. Note on this clone: Its antigen remains unidentified.

The TCR sequence derives from a middle-aged man with renal cell carcinoma. This specimen consisted of blood, obtained from a patient whose treatment included radiotherapy and nephrectomy. The J gene is TRBJ1-5, the V gene TRBV18; D is ambiguous. CDR3 bases: TGTGCCAGCTCACCAGACGACGGTCAGCCCCAGCATTTT. Its translation: CASSPDDGQPQHF.